What follows are 32 T cell receptor beta chains derived from one specimen sequenced in a study of blood T cells in healthy people across ages. A J-beta primer mix and a sample-barcoded 5' primer were used in a second PCR of about 6 to 12 cycles. TCRdb reprocessed the 5' RACE reads via MiXCR and lists one record per CDR3 protein. The repertoire consists of just over 1 million distinct CDR3 sequences, with 40% to 50% occurring once and the leading ten covering about 20%. The sequencing sample was made of blood. Receptor source: a woman aged 60-75 years in good health.

This clonotype was detected a few times. The chain links TRBV18 to TRBJ1-6; the match to TRBD1 covers 8 bases. The CDR3 has 15 amino acids. Germline loops: CDR1 KGHSH, CDR2 LQKENI. V was clipped by 0 bases and J by 7 bases; unmatched bases: 2. CDR3 sequence: CASSPPAGGNSPLHF. The CDR3 nucleotides read TGTGCCAGCTCACCACCCGCAGGGGGCAATTCACCCCTCCACTTT.

The rearrangement joins TRBV12-3 or TRBV12-4 to TRBJ2-3; perhaps TRBD1 as D (6 bases). V was clipped by 6 bases and J by 1 base, with 17 bases between them. The length of the CDR3 is 16 residues. The CDR3 DNA sequence: TGTGCCAGCAGACCCCTTCGGGACATTGGCACAGATACGCAGTATTTT. Its translation is CASRPLRDIGTDTQYF.

The chain has TRBV20-1 and TRBJ2-4, with 13 bases aligning to TRBD2. Germline lookup yields CDR1 DFQATT and CDR2 SNEGSKA (reference sequence). The junction had 6 bases not matched to a gene; V was cut back by 6 bases and J by 10 bases. This CDR3 comprises 13 residues. The CDR3 DNA reads TGCAGTGCCAGACTAGCGGGAGGTGGTATTCAGTACTTC. Amino acid sequence: CSARLAGGGIQYF.

This clonotype showed up just a few times. The V gene is TRBV6-5, the J gene TRBJ2-3; D unresolved. The CDR3 totals 13 residues. Trimming removed 2 bases at V and 4 bases at J, with 7 bases between. Per germline, CDR1 MNHEY and CDR2 SVGAGI. The CDR3 sequence is CASSYDGADTQYF. CDR3 coding DNA: TGTGCCAGCAGTTACGACGGCGCAGATACGCAGTATTTT.

This clonotype was seen many times. V usage is TRBV29-1 and J usage is TRBJ2-7; 10 bases are shared with TRBD1. The CDR3 is made up of 15 amino acids. The germline V gene encodes CDR1 SQVTM and CDR2 ANQGSEA. CDR3 sequence reads: CSILARQGAGYEQYF. CDR3 in DNA: TGCAGTATCCTGGCGAGACAGGGGGCTGGCTACGAGCAGTACTTC.

This clonotype was seen ten or more times. This chain connects TRBV10-3 to TRBJ2-5, with a weak D call TRBD2 (5 bases). CDR1 is ENHRY and CDR2 is SYGVKD in the germline V gene. The CDR3 loop spans 13 amino acids. With 4 bases removed from V and 5 bases from J, the gap between germline ends came to 11 bases. The chain's CDR3 is CAISGYREETQYF. CDR3 coding DNA: TGTGCCATCAGTGGGTATAGGGAGGAGACCCAGTACTTC.

This clonotype showed up just a few times. The V call is TRBV6-5, the J call TRBJ2-7; D may be TRBD1 (6 bases). Germline values: CDR1 MNHEY, CDR2 SVGAGI. This CDR3 has 13 residues. V was trimmed by 4 bases and J by 6 bases, leaving 13 bases between them. In DNA form, the CDR3 reads TGTGCCAGCAGTTCGGGCAGGGGACGCGAGCAGTACTTC. It encodes CASSSGRGREQYF.

This rearrangement joins TRBV5-1 to TRBJ2-5, with D unclear. This CDR3 is 14 amino acids long. Germline lookup yields CDR1 SGHRS and CDR2 YFSETQ. V was trimmed by 0 bases and J by 1 base, leaving 7 bases between them. CDR3 in DNA: TGCGCCAGCAGCTTGGTACCAGTCCAAGAGACCCAGTACTTC. Translating gives CASSLVPVQETQYF.

This clonotype turned up a few times. The chain employs TRBV9 and TRBJ2-1, with TRBD1 matching over 10 bases. Germline V gene data show CDR1 as SGDLS and CDR2 as YYNGEE. The ends lost 0 bases at V and 2 bases at J; junction bases unmatched: 2. The CDR3 totals 16 residues. The CDR3 loop is CASSVGTGGTYNEQFF. As DNA, the CDR3 is TGTGCCAGCAGCGTAGGGACAGGGGGAACCTACAATGAGCAGTTCTTC.

This clonotype was detected a few times. The rearrangement links TRBV15 to TRBJ2-5, with TRBD2 identical over 7 bases. This CDR3 has 15 residues. Germline CDR1 LNHNV, CDR2 YYDKDF (reference sequence). With V trimmed by 0 bases and J by 4 bases, 5 bases remained unmatched. CDR3 sequence: CATSREGGKGETQYF. DNA for the CDR3: TGTGCCACCAGCAGAGAGGGAGGGAAAGGAGAGACCCAGTACTTC.

This chain links TRBV5-1 with TRBJ2-5, with D tentatively TRBD2 (5 bases). The CDR3 sequence is 11 residues long. Germline V gene sequence: CDR1 SGHRS, CDR2 YFSETQ. V was trimmed by 7 bases and J by 11 bases, leaving 15 bases between them. CDR3 in DNA: TGCGCCAGCGGACTGTCCTCCCGGCAGTACTTC. Translated, it gives CASGLSSRQYF.

The chain uses TRBV20-1 and TRBJ1-5; D not certain. Germline values: CDR1 DFQATT, CDR2 SNEGSKA (reference sequence). Deletions cut 0 bases from V and 4 bases from J, with 13 bases between. This CDR3 has 15 amino acids. CDR3 DNA: TGCAGTGCTAGAGAAACGGGGTCGGTTAATCAGCCCCAGCATTTT. Its protein is CSARETGSVNQPQHF.

The V gene is TRBV2, the J gene TRBJ2-1; TRBD2 might be the D (5 bases). V gave up 4 bases and J gave up 4 bases, with 8 bases separating them. This CDR3 is built from 13 residues. Per the germline V gene, CDR1 is SNHLY and CDR2 is FYNNEI. The CDR3 sequence is CASSATRYNEQFF. CDR3 nucleotide sequence: TGTGCCAGCAGTGCTACTAGATACAATGAGCAGTTCTTC.

The chain couples TRBV3-1 to TRBJ2-5; D is ambiguous. The closer fit of TRBJ2-1 to the DNA end suggests the J call may be wrong. CDR1 is LGHDT and CDR2 is YNNKEL in the germline V gene (reference sequence). The CDR3 contains 11 residues. CDR3 bases: TGTGCCAGCAGCCGGGAAGAGACCCAGTTCTTC. Translated, it gives CASSREETQFF.

The V gene is TRBV9, the J gene TRBJ1-5, with 7 bases identical to TRBD1. CDR3 length: 17 residues. V shed 0 bases and J 1 base; nucleotides not matched to a gene: 7. Germline CDR1 SGDLS, CDR2 YYNGEE. CDR3 residues: CASSVGTGATSNQPQHF. The CDR3 DNA follows: TGTGCCAGCAGCGTAGGAACAGGGGCAACAAGCAATCAGCCCCAGCATTTT.

The rearrangement links TRBV20-1 to TRBJ2-1; TRBD2 agrees at 11 bases. The CDR3 spans 14 residues. Germline V gene sequence: CDR1 DFQATT, CDR2 SNEGSKA (reference sequence). V shed 5 bases and J 5 bases; nucleotides not matched to a gene: 5. In DNA form, the CDR3 reads TGCAGTGCTCCCGGACTAGCGGGCAACAATGAGCAGTTCTTC. This encodes CSAPGLAGNNEQFF.

CDR3 sequence (DNA): TGTGCCAGCAGTGAATCGACAGCTCATATCACAGATACGCAGTATTTT. It yields the protein CASSESTAHITDTQYF. This chain connects TRBV2 to TRBJ2-3, with D perhaps matching TRBD1 (5 bases). The CDR3 has 16 residues. V shed 2 bases and J shed 2 bases, with 14 bases lying between them. Looked up from germline, CDR1 is SNHLY and CDR2 is FYNNEI.

J is TRBJ2-5 and V is TRBV20-1; 9 bases are a match to TRBD2. There are 15 residues in the CDR3. V gave up 2 bases and J gave up 4 bases; unmatched junction bases: 8. CDR1 and CDR2 (germline): DFQATT, SNEGSKA (reference sequence). The CDR3 DNA is TGCAGTGCTAGAAGGCTAGCGGGGTCCCTAGAGACCCAGTACTTC. This encodes CSARRLAGSLETQYF.

Turning to this clonotype: This may stem from a read error, because a much larger clone lies one nucleotide away. The chain uses TRBV27 and TRBJ2-1; TRBD2 matches at 8 bases. Trimming cost V 6 bases and J 0 bases; bases outside gene matches: 4. The CDR3 is 15 amino acids. Germline lookup yields CDR1 MNHEY and CDR2 SMNVEV (reference sequence). For the CDR3, the DNA is TGTGCCAGCAGAAGAGCGGGGGCCTCCTACAATGAGCAGTTCTTC. Protein sequence: CASRRAGASYNEQFF.

In this sample, this clonotype turned up a few times. The V gene is TRBV29-1, the J gene TRBJ2-5, with TRBD2 matching 12 bases. The germline gives CDR1 SQVTM, CDR2 ANQGSEA. This CDR3 has 15 amino acids. V shed 3 bases and J 1 base; nucleotides not matched to a gene: 3. CDR3 loop: CSVDGLAGLQETQYF. In DNA, the CDR3 is TGCAGCGTTGACGGACTAGCGGGGCTCCAAGAGACCCAGTACTTC.

A few counts support this clonotype. At one end the junction does not follow the germline gene, possibly because of a read error. The chain has TRBV19 and TRBJ2-7, with D uncertain. The CDR3 loop spans 11 amino acids. CDR1 is LNHDA and CDR2 is SQIVND in the germline V gene (reference sequence). The CDR3 loop is CASSIGYEQYF. CDR3 nucleotides: TGCGCCAGCAGCATAGGGTACGAGCAGTACTTC.

This clonotype was detected only a few times. This chain uses TRBV6-1 with TRBJ2-1; no firm D call. The V end lost 10 bases, the J end lost 7 bases, and 17 bases lay between the germline ends. The germline gives CDR1 MNHNS, CDR2 SASEGT. The CDR3 sequence is 13 residues long. The CDR3 reads CATELGLVNEQFF. The CDR3 DNA is TGTGCCACAGAGCTAGGCCTGGTGAATGAGCAGTTCTTC.

A word on this clonotype: A much larger clone differs by one base, so this may be a read error. V usage is TRBV12-3 or TRBV12-4 and J usage is TRBJ1-1, with a weak D call TRBD1 (5 bases). With 7 bases removed from V and 5 bases from J, the gap between germline ends came to 17 bases. This CDR3 is 14 amino acids long. CDR3 residues: CASTDPGPSTEAFF. The DNA of the CDR3 is TGTGCCAGCACCGACCCAGGGCCCAGTACTGAAGCTTTCTTT.

This clonotype turned up a few times. The V and J genes are TRBV15 and TRBJ2-3; 7 nucleotides align to TRBD2. V shed 4 bases, J shed 6 bases, and the junction held 7 bases outside the gene matches. Per the germline V gene, CDR1 is LNHNV and CDR2 is YYDKDF (reference sequence). This CDR3 has 14 residues. The CDR3 coding sequence is TGTGCCACCAGCACTATTGGGGGGGAGGATACGCAGTATTTT. It encodes CATSTIGGEDTQYF.

The chain links TRBV4-1 to TRBJ1-4; D is possibly TRBD1 (5 bases). Trimming took 0 bases from V and 8 from J, leaving 10 bases between them. Germline V gene lookup returns CDR1 MGHRA and CDR2 YSYEKL. The CDR3 consists of 14 residues. CDR3 sequence reads: CASSQEGRDEKLFF. The CDR3 DNA sequence: TGCGCCAGCAGCCAAGAGGGCCGGGACGAAAAACTGTTTTTT.

About this clonotype: A clone one base away is much larger, so this may be a read error. The gene calls are TRBV6-5 and TRBJ2-5; perhaps TRBD2 as D (5 bases). This CDR3 contains 13 residues. The germline V gene encodes CDR1 MNHEY and CDR2 SVGAGI. The CDR3 DNA reads TGTGCCAGCAGTGACTCTGGAGCGGATGAGCAGTACTTC. This encodes CASSDSGADEQYF.

The V and J genes are TRBV5-1 and TRBJ2-1, with TRBD1 matching over 9 bases. V was pared by 4 bases and J by 4 bases, with 6 bases of the junction left unmatched. The CDR3 has 15 amino acids. Germline V gene lookup returns CDR1 SGHRS and CDR2 YFSETQ. The CDR3 is CASSPTGQGYNEQFF. The CDR3 nucleotides read TGCGCCAGCAGCCCGACAGGACAGGGGTACAATGAGCAGTTCTTC.

The genes are TRBV6-2 or TRBV6-3 and TRBJ2-2; D call uncertain. V lost 6 bases to trimming and J lost 8 bases, with 10 bases between them. The V gene's germline CDR1 is MNHEY and CDR2 SVGEGT. The CDR3 is 12 residues long. CDR3 DNA: TGTGCCAGCAGCGACCCCCGTGGGGAGCTGTTTTTT. It translates to CASSDPRGELFF.

The V and J genes are TRBV29-1 and TRBJ1-3, with TRBD1 as a possible D gene (5 bases). V was cut by 6 bases and J by 0 bases, with 9 bases left in between. Per germline, CDR1 SQVTM and CDR2 ANQGSEA. CDR3 size: 13 residues. The CDR3 reads CSVFGGSGNTIYF. DNA for the CDR3: TGCAGCGTCTTTGGGGGCTCTGGAAACACCATATATTTT.

The CDR3 spells CASSLGRQGGAGYTF. The DNA for the CDR3 is TGTGCCAGCAGCTTAGGGCGTCAAGGGGGCGCAGGCTACACCTTC. The chain is built from TRBV7-9 and TRBJ1-2, with 7 bases matching TRBD1. The CDR3 contains 15 residues. J lost 8 bases, V lost 1 base, and 10 bases had no gene match. Germline CDR1 is SEHNR and CDR2 is FQNEAQ (reference sequence).

This clonotype was seen more than once but under ten times. The rearrangement joins TRBV12-3 or TRBV12-4 to TRBJ1-1; TRBD1 is a possible D gene (5 bases). The CDR3 covers 13 residues. V was pared by 0 bases and J by 7 bases, with 9 bases between. The CDR3, as DNA: TGTGCCAGCAGTTTAGCCGGGACGGATGAAGCTTTCTTT. It codes for CASSLAGTDEAFF.

The chain combines TRBV4-1 with TRBJ2-1, with 12 positions matching TRBD2. CDR1 is MGHRA, CDR2 YSYEKL, per germline. The CDR3 covers 16 residues. V shed 1 base, J shed 7 bases, and the junction held 5 bases outside the gene matches. The CDR3 nucleotides are TGCGCCAGCAGCCAAGTGGCTAGCGGGAGGGGGAATGAGCAGTTCTTC. It is translated as CASSQVASGRGNEQFF.